This T cell receptor beta chain was profiled in a study of T cells in Graves' hyperthyroidism and ophthalmopathy. The CDR3 spans 14 residues. Unmatched junction bases numbered 1, after V lost 4 bases and J lost 4 bases. Germline CDR1 and CDR2: SNHLY and FYNNEI. Using RNA transcripts as the source, TCR beta CDR3 regions were amplified. The HTBI primer set was used in a first-round RT-PCR of the TCR CDR3. One entry per CDR3 protein results from TCRdb running MiXCR on the multiplex PCR reads. The table shows around 380,000 distinct CDR3 sequences, with roughly 14% occurring only once. In its sample, this clonotype was seen many times. It was uncontrolled infection, other autoimmune disease, pregnancy or lactation that excluded patients.

The source of this sequence is a man aged 30 to 39 with Graves' hyperthyroidism that later progressed to Graves' ophthalmopathy. The chain carries TRBV2 and TRBJ2-3; 11 nucleotides match TRBD1. Sample: blood. In DNA, the CDR3 is TGTGCCAGCAGTGTGGGACAGGGGGCAGATACGCAGTATTTT. Its protein product is CASSVGQGADTQYF.